This TCR beta chain originates from a study of blood T cell repertoires in COVID-19. The CDR3 loop spans 13 amino acids. V was cut by 6 bases and J by 9 bases, with 15 bases left in between. Germline loops: CDR1 MGHRA, CDR2 YSYEKL. How the authors handled the data: Amplification of reference gene primers was used by the study to estimate nucleated cell counts. Profiling relied on immunoSEQ multiplex PCR, and the TCRdb table lists in-frame clones only, not all of them. The V and J calls and the clone size are those of that table, but D and trimming were determined from the DNA. Among almost 70,000 clones listed, 89% were seen once.

This sequence was found in a woman between 45 and 60 years old with active COVID-19. The V call is TRBV4-1, the J call TRBJ2-1; D gene unclear. Sequenced sample: peripheral blood. DNA of the CDR3: TGCGCCAGCAGAAGAGATAGTGGCGGTGAGCAGTTCTTC. Protein: CASRRDSGGEQFF.